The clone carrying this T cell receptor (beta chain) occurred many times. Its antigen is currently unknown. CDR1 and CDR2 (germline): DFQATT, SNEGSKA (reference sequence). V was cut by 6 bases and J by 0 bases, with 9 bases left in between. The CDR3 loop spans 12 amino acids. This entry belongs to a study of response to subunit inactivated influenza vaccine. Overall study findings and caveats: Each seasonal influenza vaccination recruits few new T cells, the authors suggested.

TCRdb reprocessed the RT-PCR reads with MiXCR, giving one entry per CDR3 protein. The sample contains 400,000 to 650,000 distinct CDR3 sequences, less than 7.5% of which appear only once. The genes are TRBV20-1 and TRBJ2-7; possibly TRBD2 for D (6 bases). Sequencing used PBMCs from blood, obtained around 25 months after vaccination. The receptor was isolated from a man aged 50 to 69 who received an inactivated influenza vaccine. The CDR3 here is CSAPRGSYEQYF. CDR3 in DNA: TGCAGTGCCCCGCGGGGCTCCTACGAGCAGTACTTC.